Listed here are 30 T cell receptor beta chains from one sample, sequenced in a study of T cell clonotyping in hematopoietic cell transplantation. TCRdb's copy holds only in-frame clones and misses some; the assay was immunoSEQ multiplex PCR. The sample yields roughly 13,000 clones, 80% to 95% seen once. The sample consisted of peripheral blood mononuclear cells. These TCRs come from a man aged 30 to 39 in good health. Some clones in this sample may be carry-over from other donors' samples.

This clone has a handful of counts. The gene calls are TRBV7-2 and TRBJ2-7, with D possibly TRBD1 on 6 matching bases. The germline CDR1 and CDR2 sequences are SGHTA and FQGNSA. This CDR3 has 14 amino acids. V lost 5 bases and J lost 5, with 16 bases in between. This CDR3 reads CASSRSPGVDEQYF. The CDR3 coding sequence is TGTGCCAGCAGCCGGTCACCAGGGGTCGACGAGCAGTACTTC.

The J gene is TRBJ2-7, the V gene TRBV6-1; D not resolved. The germline CDR1 and CDR2 sequences are MNHNS and SASEGT. Trimming pared 4 bases from V and 2 bases from J, leaving 9 bases between. This CDR3 is built from 13 residues. CDR3 DNA sequence: TGTGCCAGCAGTGTGAGCCGACCCTACGAGCAGTACTTC. This translates into CASSVSRPYEQYF.

This chain uses TRBV6-5 with TRBJ1-6; no firm D call. Trimming stripped 5 bases from V and 9 bases from J, with 11 bases between. The germline gives CDR1 MNHEY, CDR2 SVGAGI. This CDR3 contains 13 residues. The CDR3 loop is CASSMPRRSPLHF. DNA for the CDR3: TGTGCCAGCAGTATGCCCCGCCGTTCACCCCTCCACTTT.

This clone was observed a few times. This chain uses TRBV2 with TRBJ1-1; 10 nucleotides align to TRBD1. The trim removed 5 bases at V and 3 bases at J, leaving 3 bases unmatched. This CDR3 is built from 14 residues. The germline V gene has CDR1 SNHLY and CDR2 FYNNEI. For the CDR3, the DNA is TGTGCCAGCAGTCCAGGACAGGGGGACACTGAAGCTTTCTTT. It yields the protein CASSPGQGDTEAFF. Based on the CDR3 plus reference TRBV2 and TRBJ1-1, the full variable domain is EPEVTQTPSHQVTQMGQEVILRCVPISNHLYFYWYRQILGQKVEFLVSFYNNEISEKSEIFDDQFSVERPDGSNFTLKIRSTKLEDSAMYFCASSPGQGDTEAFFGQGTRLTVV.

This chain connects TRBV5-4 to TRBJ2-7, with D maybe TRBD1 (5 bases). V was clipped by 4 bases and J by 0 bases, with 11 bases between them. CDR1 SGHNT and CDR2 YYREEE come from the germline V gene (reference sequence). The CDR3 loop spans 14 amino acids. The CDR3, as DNA: TGTGCCAGCAGCAGAGCAGGGTTCTCCTACGAGCAGTACTTC. Residues: CASSRAGFSYEQYF.

The rearrangement links TRBV19 to TRBJ2-5, with 16 bases matching TRBD2. The CDR3 runs 19 residues. With V trimmed by 5 bases and J by 1 base, 10 bases remained unmatched. The germline CDR1 and CDR2 sequences are LNHDA and SQIVND (reference sequence). CDR3 protein: CASSYYGTSGRASQETQYF. In DNA, the CDR3 is TGTGCCAGTAGTTACTACGGGACTAGCGGGAGGGCCTCCCAAGAGACCCAGTACTTC.

CDR3 protein: CASREGGQSYQPQHF. Here the CDR3 DNA reads TGTGCCAGTAGGGAGGGGGGTCAGTCGTATCAGCCCCAGCATTTT. The rearrangement links TRBV19 to TRBJ1-5; D perhaps matches TRBD1 (6 bases). The CDR3 is 15 residues long. Trimming pared 6 bases from V and 5 bases from J, leaving 17 bases between. Per germline, CDR1 LNHDA and CDR2 SQIVND (reference sequence). Complete variable domain (other parts from reference TRBV19 and TRBJ1-5): DGGITQSPKYLFRKEGQNVTLSCEQNLNHDAMYWYRQDPGQGLRLIYYSQIVNDFQKGDIAEGYSVSREKKESFPLTVTSAQKNPTAFYLCASREGGQSYQPQHFGDGTRLSIL.

This chain connects TRBV6-1 to TRBJ1-5; D is possibly TRBD1 (6 bases). The germline CDR1 and CDR2 sequences are MNHNS and SASEGT. The length of the CDR3 is 17 residues. V lost 4 bases and J lost 0, with 16 bases in between. In DNA form, the CDR3 reads TGTGCCAGCAGTGCAGCCGGGACACTTAATAGCAATCAGCCCCAGCATTTT. Its translation is CASSAAGTLNSNQPQHF.

This clone was seen once. The chain joins TRBV6-5 to TRBJ1-5, with 8 positions matching TRBD1. The CDR3 consists of 14 residues. V dropped 2 bases and J dropped 4; count of bases not matched to a gene: 1. From germline, CDR1 is MNHEY and CDR2 SVGAGI. The CDR3 DNA is TGTGCCAGCAGTTACCAGGGGGCGAATCAGCCCCAGCATTTT. It yields the protein CASSYQGANQPQHF.

There are a few counts of this clone. J is TRBJ2-6 and V is TRBV25-1; D gene ambiguous. Trimming shortened V by 8 bases and J by 0 bases, and 2 bases separated the two germline ends. The length of the CDR3 is 12 residues. Germline V gene sequence: CDR1 MGHDK, CDR2 SYGVNS. In nucleotides, the CDR3 is TGTGCCAGCTCCTCTGGGGCCAACGTCCTGACTTTC. This encodes CASSSGANVLTF.

The chain employs TRBV14 and TRBJ1-2; a possible D gene is TRBD1 (5 bases). The V gene lost 1 base and the J gene lost 3 bases, with 12 bases spanning the gap. Germline V CDR1 and CDR2: SGHDN, FVKESK. The CDR3 covers 15 residues. CDR3 in DNA: TGTGCCAGCAGCCAAGGAGAAGGGACGGACTATGGCTACACCTTC. This encodes CASSQGEGTDYGYTF.

The V call is TRBV4-1, the J call TRBJ2-7, with 8 bases aligning to TRBD1. J gave up 1 base and V 4 bases, and 9 bases lay outside the gene matches. CDR1 is MGHRA, CDR2 YSYEKL, per germline. This CDR3 contains 16 residues. The CDR3 loop reads CASSPRTGNSSYEQYF. The CDR3 DNA reads as TGCGCCAGCAGCCCCCGGACAGGGAACTCATCCTACGAGCAGTACTTC.

In the case of this clone: A junction end diverges from the germline sequence, so it may reflect a read error. The rearrangement uses TRBV2 and TRBJ1-1; TRBD1 might be the D (6 bases). The CDR3 has 16 residues. From germline, CDR1 is SNHLY and CDR2 FYNNEI. CDR3 DNA sequence: TGTGCCAGCAGGGAAGCTTGGGACATATCGGGCACTGAAGCTTTCTTT. Its translation: CASREAWDISGTEAFF.

V is TRBV6-5 and J is TRBJ1-5; tentatively, D is TRBD1 (6 bases). Between the trimmed V and J ends, which lost 5 bases and 0 bases, there was a span of 11 bases. There are 15 residues in the CDR3. Germline CDR1 is MNHEY and CDR2 is SVGAGI. The CDR3 loop is CASSTTGYSNQPQHF. The CDR3 DNA reads as TGTGCCAGCAGTACCACAGGGTATAGCAATCAGCCCCAGCATTTT.

V gene TRBV14 combines with J gene TRBJ2-1, with D unresolved. The ends were cut back, 0 bases at V and 1 base at J, with 10 bases in the middle. Germline values: CDR1 SGHDN, CDR2 FVKESK. The CDR3 covers 16 residues. CDR3 coding DNA: TGTGCCAGCAGCCAAGATTTAGGTTCTTCCTACAATGAGCAGTTCTTC. As protein: CASSQDLGSSYNEQFF.

The sample holds one count of this clone. This rearrangement joins TRBV10-3 to TRBJ1-2; D not resolved. This CDR3 contains 15 residues. Trimming left V 3 bases short and J 1 base short, with 12 bases between. Germline V lookup: CDR1 ENHRY, CDR2 SYGVKD. For the CDR3, the DNA is TGTGCCATCAGTGAAACTACTGGTCGTAACTATGGCTACACCTTC. This sequence encodes CAISETTGRNYGYTF.

The chain is built from TRBV5-8 and TRBJ2-4; D not certain. V shed 4 bases and J shed 8 bases, with 25 bases lying between them. Germline CDR1 reads SGHTS; CDR2 reads YDEGEE. The CDR3 extends over 17 amino acids. CDR3 nucleotide sequence: TGTGCCAGCAGCCCAGCATACGAACGGAGACTTGGGGACATTCAGTACTTC. It is translated as CASSPAYERRLGDIQYF.

The chain couples TRBV28 to TRBJ2-7; 7 positions agree with TRBD1. Germline V gene lookup returns CDR1 MDHEN and CDR2 SYDVKM. The CDR3 spans 15 residues. V lost 5 bases to trimming and J lost 3 bases; unmatched junction nucleotides: 10. Written as DNA, the CDR3 is TGTGCCAGCAGTATAGGGACAGTGGGGCTCTACGAGCAGTACTTC. It specifies CASSIGTVGLYEQYF.

This clone was seen only once. The gene calls are TRBV19 and TRBJ2-2; D unclear. The V gene lost 3 bases and the J gene lost 6 bases, with 11 bases spanning the gap. The CDR3 consists of 14 residues. Germline V gene sequence: CDR1 LNHDA, CDR2 SQIVND (reference sequence). This CDR3 is CASSIMQAAGELFF. The CDR3 DNA reads TGTGCCAGTAGTATTATGCAGGCGGCCGGGGAGCTGTTTTTT.

The chain uses TRBV5-5 and TRBJ1-2; D not resolved. The CDR3 loop spans 13 amino acids. CDR1 SGHKS and CDR2 YYEKEE come from the germline V gene (reference sequence). V lost 3 bases, J lost 0 bases, and 6 bases lay in between. The CDR3 loop reads CASSSQTNYGYTF. CDR3 nucleotides: TGTGCCAGCAGCTCTCAGACTAACTATGGCTACACCTTC.

The rearrangement uses TRBV9 and TRBJ1-3; D is unclear. The germline gives CDR1 SGDLS, CDR2 YYNGEE. Deletions cut 4 bases from V and 4 bases from J, with 9 bases between. The CDR3 totals 13 residues. CDR3 protein: CASSFPGGNTIYF. As DNA, the CDR3 is TGTGCCAGCAGCTTCCCAGGAGGAAACACCATATATTTT.

The DNA for the CDR3 is TGTGCCAGCAGCTCTCGACAGGGGAACAATGAGCAGTTCTTC. It codes for CASSSRQGNNEQFF. The chain is built from TRBV5-4 and TRBJ2-1; 8 bases match TRBD1. The CDR3 runs 14 residues. Per germline, CDR1 SGHNT and CDR2 YYREEE (reference sequence). Trimming took 3 bases from V and 5 from J; bases not matched to a gene: 4. Variable domain in full (rest from reference TRBV5-4 and TRBJ2-1): ETGVTQSPTHLIKTRGQQVTLRCSSQSGHNTVSWYQQALGQGPQFIFQYYREEENGRGNFPPRFSGLQFPNYSSELNVNALELDDSALYLCASSSRQGNNEQFFGPGTRLTVL.

The CDR3 region has the DNA TGTGCCAGCAGCGCGGATGTACACTATGGCTACACCTTC. It codes for CASSADVHYGYTF. The chain recombines TRBV7-8 with TRBJ1-2; no clear D gene. The CDR3 loop spans 13 amino acids. Germline V gene lookup returns CDR1 SGHVS and CDR2 FQNEAQ. Trimming removed 5 bases from V and 3 bases from J, with 10 bases in between. Drawing the rest from reference TRBV7-8 and TRBJ1-2, the complete variable domain is GAGVSQSPRYKVAKRGQDVALRCDPISGHVSLFWYQQALGQGPEFLTYFQNEAQLDKSGLPSDRFFAERPEGSVSTLKIQRTQQEDSAVYLCASSADVHYGYTFGSGTRLTVV.

The chain has TRBV2 and TRBJ2-3; 10 bases match TRBD2. V gave up 6 bases and J gave up 0 bases; unmatched junction bases: 15. Germline assignment: CDR1 SNHLY and CDR2 FYNNEI. The CDR3 contains 19 residues. The chain's CDR3 is CASSPLLRLAGVSTDTQYF. The DNA of the CDR3 is TGTGCCAGCAGCCCCCTGTTGCGACTAGCGGGCGTCAGCACAGATACGCAGTATTTT.

This chain uses TRBV6-5 with TRBJ1-2; no reliable D call. The CDR3 runs 11 residues. Germline lookup yields CDR1 MNHEY and CDR2 SVGAGI. Between the trimmed V and J ends, which lost 8 bases and 3 bases, there was a span of 7 bases. The CDR3 DNA reads TGTGCCAGCGGGAGAGACTATGGCTACACCTTC. Encoded protein: CASGRDYGYTF.

This rearrangement joins TRBV30 to TRBJ2-7; a possible D gene is TRBD2 (5 bases). Germline V CDR1 and CDR2: GTSNPN, SVGIG (reference sequence). V lost 8 bases, J lost 0 bases, and 11 bases lay in between. The CDR3 has 12 amino acids. CDR3 sequence reads: CAGARGSYEQYF. CDR3 bases: TGTGCCGGAGCACGGGGCTCCTACGAGCAGTACTTC. Drawing the rest from reference TRBV30 and TRBJ2-7, the complete variable domain is SQTIHQWPATLVQPVGSPLSLECTVEGTSNPNLYWYRQAAGRGLQLLFYSVGIGQISSEVPQNLSASRPQDRQFILSSKKLLLSDSGFYLCAGARGSYEQYFGPGTRLTVT.

Only one count was recorded for this clone. The chain links TRBV15 to TRBJ2-1, with D possibly matching TRBD2 (5 bases). The CDR3 sequence is 14 residues long. V was pared by 5 bases and J by 6 bases, with 14 bases between. Germline V gives CDR1 LNHNV, CDR2 YYDKDF (reference sequence). CDR3 sequence reads: CATSRGSAANEQFF. CDR3 coding DNA: TGTGCCACCAGCCGAGGGTCCGCGGCCAATGAGCAGTTCTTC.

The V call is TRBV5-1, the J call TRBJ2-4; unclear D gene. The CDR3 runs 15 residues. Per the germline V gene, CDR1 is SGHRS and CDR2 is YFSETQ. V was pared by 4 bases and J by 3 bases, with 14 bases between. The CDR3: CASSPGGEIKNIQYF. As DNA, the CDR3 is TGCGCCAGCAGCCCCGGTGGTGAAATCAAAAACATTCAGTACTTC.

V is TRBV30 and J is TRBJ1-1; a weak D match, TRBD1 (6 bases). This CDR3 is 12 amino acids long. Germline V gives CDR1 GTSNPN, CDR2 SVGIG (reference sequence). V lost 4 bases to trimming and J lost 2 bases, with 8 bases between them. The CDR3, as DNA: TGTGCCTGGATCAGGGGTAACACTGAAGCTTTCTTT. It translates to CAWIRGNTEAFF.

The rearrangement uses TRBV27 and TRBJ1-5; TRBD1 matches at 7 bases. Germline V gene data show CDR1 as MNHEY and CDR2 as SMNVEV (reference sequence). This CDR3 is 13 amino acids long. The ends lost 8 bases at V and 1 base at J; junction bases unmatched: 2. DNA of the CDR3: TGTGCCAGCGCCAGGGGGAGCAATCAGCCCCAGCATTTT. Its protein is CASARGSNQPQHF.